The clone carrying this T cell receptor (beta chain) was detected only a few times. The data stem from a study of control samples from healthy donors and cancer patients. The V end was cut by 0 bases, the J end by 4 bases, with 6 bases between. This CDR3 is 13 amino acids long. Looked up from germline, CDR1 is WNHNN and CDR2 is SYGVQD (reference sequence). Assay: immunoSEQ multiplex PCR; the TCRdb copy retains only in-frame clones and omits some. The sample lists about 150,000 clones, about 94% seen once, with approximately 2.5% in the top ten. The specimen sequenced was blood. The genes are TRBV10-1 and TRBJ2-5; D remains ambiguous. This receptor was taken from a man over 45 in good health. The CDR3 reads CASSESPGETQYF. DNA of the CDR3: TGCGCCAGCAGTGAGTCACCCGGAGAGACCCAGTACTTC.